These 2 T cell receptor beta chains came from one sample sequenced in a study of shared clonotypes between healthy human individuals. Repertoires were generated with immunoSEQ multiplex PCR, while TCRdb's copy carries only in-frame clones and drops some. The table records roughly 1,000,000 clones, about 84% of them present only once. The sample was memory CD4+ T cells from PBMCs. Subset described: CD45RA-negative fraction. The source is a man aged 18 to 29 in good health. Some clones in this sample may be carry-over from other donors' samples.

V gene TRBV6-1 combines with J gene TRBJ2-1; D is undetermined. Trimming shortened V by 4 bases and J by 7 bases, and 8 bases separated the two germline ends. In germline, CDR1 is MNHNS, CDR2 SASEGT. The CDR3 spans 12 residues. CDR3 residues: CASSVSGNEQFF. The CDR3 DNA sequence: TGTGCCAGCAGTGTTTCAGGTAATGAGCAGTTCTTC.

The genes are TRBV7-2 and TRBJ2-7; D might be TRBD1 (6 bases). Trimming cost V 3 bases and J 4 bases, with 10 bases left between them. Germline CDR1 SGHTA, CDR2 FQGNSA. This CDR3 is 13 amino acids long. DNA of the CDR3: TGTGCCAGCAGCTTTACACAGGGATACGAGCAGTACTTC. It is translated as CASSFTQGYEQYF.